This T cell receptor beta chain was sequenced for a study of cytomegalovirus exposure and HLA in healthy donors. Study results and limitations: Solely CMV serostatus was available to characterize immune exposure.

Both 60 Vbeta primers and 13 Jbeta primers went into the PCR. Produced via immunoSEQ multiplex PCR; TCRdb's table is partial and in-frame only. The data show about 140,000 clones, roughly 80% seen once. This CDR3 spans 17 amino acids. Trimming took 2 bases from V and 0 from J; bases not matched to a gene: 6. Germline loops: CDR1 MDHEN, CDR2 SYDVKM. A note on this clone: The antigen remains undetermined.

Sequenced material: PBMCs. The chain links TRBV28 to TRBJ2-2; 7 bases fit TRBD2. The source is a man between 35 and 55 years old in good health and CMV-seronegative. DNA for the CDR3: TGTGCCAGCAGTTTAGTGGTGGGGGGGGCGAACACCGGGGAGCTGTTTTTT. It encodes CASSLVVGGANTGELFF.